The present TCR beta chain was sequenced within a study of Graves' ophthalmopathy and Graves' hyperthyroidism (dated by TCRdb to 2017 to 2018). In terms of the full investigation: Peripheral blood was collected at initial diagnosis, prior to any treatment. In total, 135 blood samples were TCR-sequenced: 43 ophthalmopathy, some 72 hyperthyroidism and about 17 hyperthyroidism-to-ophthalmopathy patients. Following sampling, methimazole starting at 30 mg daily was administered to hyperthyroidism patients, and high-dose intravenous methylprednisolone was administered to ophthalmopathy patients. For independent validation, a separate cohort was made up of fewer than 20 hyperthyroidism patients plus 17 patients who later progressed from hyperthyroidism to ophthalmopathy. In five or six hyperthyroidism patients, the T-cell repertoires found in thyroid tissue were compared with those found in blood. A discovery set of 100 patients (43 ophthalmopathy, just over 55 stable hyperthyroidism) was enrolled to explore V-J signatures distinguishing ophthalmopathy from hyperthyroidism. The study used signatures of the TCR beta repertoire to tell Graves' ophthalmopathy apart from Graves' hyperthyroidism and to predict which patients would progress to ophthalmopathy. General findings and caveats noted by the study authors: The 13-signature model separated ophthalmopathy from stable hyperthyroidism with approximately 90% sensitivity and 81.08% specificity in cross-validation, and 80%/75% in the test set. Most expanded thyroid clonotypes with frequency above 0.001 were also detected in blood, suggesting blood repertoires may reflect the thyroid immune response. In validation, the model predicted ophthalmopathy progression with over 60% sensitivity and roughly 78% specificity; more than ten predicted patients were CT-confirmed with GO in a median of about 6.2 months. Sample size was not predetermined statistically, and investigators were not blinded to group allocation.

This clonotype was found many times. No cognate antigen has been identified for it. Base qualities are missing; no much larger clone stands one base away. V ends up 2 bases short and J 7 bases short, with an unmatched junction base count of 7. Measured from the cysteine to the phenylalanine, the CDR3 is 15 residues long. CDR3 DNA only is kept here, 45 bases in frame from base 1. Ophthalmopathy patients had moderately to severely active disease, Clinical Activity Score of at least 3, NOSPECS grade of at least 4, and disease duration under 3 months. Patients were excluded if they had other autoimmune diseases, uncontrolled infections, pregnancy or lactation. Diagnosis relied on clinical symptoms, serum thyroxine, TRAb, thyroid ultrasound and orbital computed tomography. PBMCs were isolated from approximately 10 ml of fresh peripheral blood by Ficoll-Paque density gradient centrifugation. Total RNA was extracted with Trizol reagent and quality-checked on an Agilent 2100 Bioanalyzer.

For repertoire sequencing, the TCR beta CDR3 regions were amplified from RNA transcripts. HTBI primers and the Qiagen OneStep RT-PCR kit were used in a first-round RT-PCR, which was followed by a second-round multiplex PCR, size selection and purification. Libraries were sequenced paired-end with 100 bp reads on an Illumina HiSeq2000. The study's processing was this. SOAPnuke was used for read processing, and reads with adapters, uncalled bases, a mean Phred below 15, or no exact constant-primer or identifier match were discarded. High-quality paired reads were merged with COPE v1.2.5. Unique nucleotide sequences were defined as clonotypes and aligned to IMGT TRB V, D and J references using MiTCR v1.1. The analysis was limited to V-J combinations with a frequency above 0.0001, which together covered roughly 99% of repertoires. A TCR clonal expansion and chaos score per V-J combination was defined as the ratio of F50 clonal expansion to chaos observed in the TCRdist matrix. Features were reduced by Welch's t-statistics and random forest to over ten V-J combinations, which fed a naive Bayes classifier. Thyroid-blood repertoire similarity was quantified with the Morisita-Horn index. TCRdb reprocessed the public reads (quality trimming at Q25 with fastp, clone calling with MiXCR) and kept in-frame beta chains. When rows share a CDR3 protein, they turn into one entry using the most common DNA and genes. V and J calls and clone size were set by TCRdb, not the authors. Counted in this sample were under 350,000 distinct CDR3 sequences; about 17% of them appeared once. The top ten hold approximately 13% of the sample.

This TCR came from an adult man with Graves' ophthalmopathy. The chain couples TRBV6-7 to TRBJ1-5; TRBD1 aligns with 8 central bases. TRBV6-7 is placed among ORFs of uncertain function. The sequenced material came from peripheral blood. The CDR3 region has the sequence CASSYDRGVGQPQHF. Read as DNA, the sequence is TGTGCCAGCAGTTACGACAGGGGCGTGGGACAGCCCCAGCATTTT.